Included here is one TCR beta chain sequence, with context. The sample originates from a study of blood T cell repertoires in COVID-19. Donors in Cohort 3 counted as recovered after two negative PCRs, clearance, or symptom resolution. Clones were read by immunoSEQ multiplex PCR, and TCRdb kept only the in-frame ones, dropping some. The profile shows roughly 500,000 clones, around 85% of them singletons. The sample comprised PBMCs or T cells enriched from blood (not recorded which). This receptor was identified in a woman aged 60-70 years who had recovered from COVID-19.

The CDR3 DNA sequence: TGTGCCAGCAGTTACTCGGCCGATGAGCAGTTCTTC. Amino acid sequence: CASSYSADEQFF. The chain has TRBV6-6 and TRBJ2-1; D ambiguous. The CDR3 has 12 amino acids. Between the trimmed V and J ends, which lost 0 bases and 8 bases, there was a span of 5 bases. Germline loops: CDR1 MNHNY, CDR2 SVGAGI (reference sequence).